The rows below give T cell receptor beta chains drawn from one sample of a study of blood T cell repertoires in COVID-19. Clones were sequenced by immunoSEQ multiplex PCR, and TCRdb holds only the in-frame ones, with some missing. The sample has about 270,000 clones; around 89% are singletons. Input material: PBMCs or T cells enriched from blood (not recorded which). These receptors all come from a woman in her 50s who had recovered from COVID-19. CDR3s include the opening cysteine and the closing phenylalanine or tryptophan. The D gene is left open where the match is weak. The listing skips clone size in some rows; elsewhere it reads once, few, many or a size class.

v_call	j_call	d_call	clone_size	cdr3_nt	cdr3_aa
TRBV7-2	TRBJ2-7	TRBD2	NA	TGTGCCAGCAGTTTAGCACTAGCGGGGCCCCCCTACGAGCAGTACTTC	CASSLALAGPPYEQYF
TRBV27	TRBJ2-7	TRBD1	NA	TGTGCCAGCAGTTTCGTCGGGACAGGGTCCTACGAGCAGTACTTC	CASSFVGTGSYEQYF
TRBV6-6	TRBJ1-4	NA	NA	TGTGCCAGCACGCAGGGGAGTGAAAAACTGTTTTTT	CASTQGSEKLFF
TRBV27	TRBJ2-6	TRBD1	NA	TGTGCCAGCGCTGGAACCGGGACAGGTATCGCTGGGGCCAACGTCCTGACTTTC	CASAGTGTGIAGANVLTF
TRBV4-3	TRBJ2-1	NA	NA	TGCGCCAGCGGCCAAGTACAACTAGCTGAGAGGTACAATGAGCAGTTCTTC	CASGQVQLAERYNEQFF
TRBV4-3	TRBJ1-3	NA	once	TGCGCCAGCAGCCAAGACGCGGTGTCTGGAAACACCATATATTTT	CASSQDAVSGNTIYF
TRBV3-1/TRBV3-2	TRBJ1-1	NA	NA	TGTGCCAGCAGACCCGACAGGCTGAACACTGAAGCTTTCTTT	CASRPDRLNTEAFF
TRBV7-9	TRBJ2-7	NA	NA	TGTGCCAGCAGCTTAGAACATGGAAGAGGCGAGCAGTACTTC	CASSLEHGRGEQYF
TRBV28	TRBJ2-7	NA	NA	TGTGCCAGCAGTTCCCGCTACGAGCAGTACTTC	CASSSRYEQYF
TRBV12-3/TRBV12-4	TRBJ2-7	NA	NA	TGTGCCAGCAGTTTGGCAGATTGGTCCGAGCAGTACTTC	CASSLADWSEQYF
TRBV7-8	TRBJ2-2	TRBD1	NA	TGTGCCAGCAGCTCCAGACAGGGCGGGGAGCTGTTTTTT	CASSSRQGGELFF
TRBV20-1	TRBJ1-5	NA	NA	TGCAGTGCTAGTTCAGTCAGGGGCAATCAGCCCCAGCATTTT	CSASSVRGNQPQHF
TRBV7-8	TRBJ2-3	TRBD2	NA	TGTGCCAGCAGCTTGCGACTAGCCCTTGCGGCAGATACGCAGTATTTT	CASSLRLALAADTQYF
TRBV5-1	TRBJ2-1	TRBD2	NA	TGCGCCAGCAGCCGGACTAGCGGGAGGAACTACAATGAGCAGTTCTTC	CASSRTSGRNYNEQFF
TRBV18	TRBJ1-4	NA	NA	TGTGCCAGCTCAGGCGACAGGTCGTCCGGACTGTTTTTT	CASSGDRSSGLFF
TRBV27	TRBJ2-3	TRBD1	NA	TGTGCCAGCAGTTTGATGGGACAGGGGCAGACAGATACGCAGTATTTT	CASSLMGQGQTDTQYF
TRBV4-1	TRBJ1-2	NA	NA	TGCGCCAGCAGCCAACTTGGAGCGGGTGAAAACTATGGCTACACCTTC	CASSQLGAGENYGYTF
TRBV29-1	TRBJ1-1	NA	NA	TGCAGCGTTGGGAGAATTGGGGCCTCGAACACTGAAGCTTTCTTT	CSVGRIGASNTEAFF
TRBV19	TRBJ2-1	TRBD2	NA	TGTGCCACGGACCTAGCGGGTCGCAATGAGCAGTTCTTC	CATDLAGRNEQFF
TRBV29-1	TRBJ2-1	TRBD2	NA	TGCAGCGTTGAAGGACTAGCGGGAGAGATCTATGAGCAGTTCTTC	CSVEGLAGEIYEQFF
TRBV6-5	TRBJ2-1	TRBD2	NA	TGTGCCAGTAGCAAGAAAGCGGGGATCTTCAATGAGCAGTTCTTC	CASSKKAGIFNEQFF
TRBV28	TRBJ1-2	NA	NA	TGTGCCAGCAGTTTCCCTGGGATAGGGGGCTATGGCTACACCTTC	CASSFPGIGGYGYTF
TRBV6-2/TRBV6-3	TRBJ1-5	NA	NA	TGTGCCAGCAGTTACAATTCAAATCAGCCCCAGCATTTT	CASSYNSNQPQHF
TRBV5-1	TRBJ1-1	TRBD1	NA	TGCGCCAGCAGCCTTTCACAGGGGGGGTATGCTGAAGCTTTCTTT	CASSLSQGGYAEAFF
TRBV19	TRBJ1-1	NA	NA	TGTGCCAGTTCCGACAGACAGAACACTGAAGCTTTCTTT	CASSDRQNTEAFF
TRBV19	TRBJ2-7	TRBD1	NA	TGTGCCAGTAGTGCCCCGGGACAGGGGCGCTCCTACGAGCAGTACTTC	CASSAPGQGRSYEQYF
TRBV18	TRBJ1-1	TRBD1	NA	TGTGCCAGCTCAATTGGGACAGGGCGCCTCATGAACACTGAAGCTTTCTTT	CASSIGTGRLMNTEAFF
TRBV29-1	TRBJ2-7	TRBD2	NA	TGCAGCGTTGAGACTAGCGGGAGATCCGAGCAGTACTTC	CSVETSGRSEQYF
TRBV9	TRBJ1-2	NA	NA	TGTGCCAGCAGCGTAGAGGCGGGCACGACTGGCTACACCTTC	CASSVEAGTTGYTF
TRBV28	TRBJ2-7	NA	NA	TGTGCCAGCAGTTTTGAGGGTAACTCCTACGAGCAGTACTTC	CASSFEGNSYEQYF
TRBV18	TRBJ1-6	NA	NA	TGTGCCAGCTCACCGGACAGTAATTCACCCCTCCACTTT	CASSPDSNSPLHF
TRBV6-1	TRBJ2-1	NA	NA	TGTGCCAGCAGTGAAATAGGCGGCAAAAACAATGAGCAGTTCTTC	CASSEIGGKNNEQFF
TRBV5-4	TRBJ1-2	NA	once	TGTGCCAGCAGTCGAGAATCTTCACGGGGGGCTCGCGGCTACACCTTC	CASSRESSRGARGYTF
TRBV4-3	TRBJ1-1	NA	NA	TGCGCCAGCAGCCAAGATTCAATGTTGAACACTGAAGCTTTCTTT	CASSQDSMLNTEAFF
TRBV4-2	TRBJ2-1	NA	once	TGTGCCAGCAGCCCCCTGGCGGGGAGCTACAATGAGCAGTTCTTC	CASSPLAGSYNEQFF
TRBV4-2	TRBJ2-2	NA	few	TGTGCCAGCATGAGAGGGGGGGGTGCCGGGGAGCTGTTTTTT	CASMRGGGAGELFF
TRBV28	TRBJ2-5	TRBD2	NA	TGTGCCAGCAGTCGGGGTAGCGGGAGGCCAGAGACCCAGTACTTC	CASSRGSGRPETQYF
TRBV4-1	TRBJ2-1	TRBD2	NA	TGCGCCAGCAGCCGATCCAGACTAGCGGGAGATTTCAATGAGCAGTTCTTC	CASSRSRLAGDFNEQFF
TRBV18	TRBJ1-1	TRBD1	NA	TGTGCCAGCTCAACGACAGGGCTAGAAGCTTTCTTT	CASSTTGLEAFF